The clone carrying this T cell receptor beta chain was detected only a few times. The antigen is undetermined. This entry comes from a study of T-cell memory formation after mild COVID-19. Findings and caveats of the study: A second wave expanding day 15 to 37 was CD4+-biased; contracting clones were balanced. Largely, contracting CD4+ clones fell within CM and EM, and contracting CD8+ clones within EMRA.

The CDR3 is 14 residues long. Germline CDR1 is MNHEY and CDR2 is SVGEGT. The V end was cut by 10 bases, the J end by 1 base, with 16 bases between. TCRdb fed the 5' RACE reads into MiXCR, producing one record per CDR3 protein. The profile shows over 400,000 distinct CDR3 sequences, about 22% of them singletons. Material for sequencing was PBMCs or a T cell subset sorted from them (not recorded which). The chain employs TRBV6-2 or TRBV6-3 and TRBJ1-1; D not certain. The clonotype originates from an adult woman who had mild COVID-19 (a few samples of this study predate the infection). Cell type and time point are not known. In DNA form, the CDR3 reads TGTGCCATTCAAAGCGACGGATGGAACACTGAAGCTTTCTTT. Translated, it gives CAIQSDGWNTEAFF.